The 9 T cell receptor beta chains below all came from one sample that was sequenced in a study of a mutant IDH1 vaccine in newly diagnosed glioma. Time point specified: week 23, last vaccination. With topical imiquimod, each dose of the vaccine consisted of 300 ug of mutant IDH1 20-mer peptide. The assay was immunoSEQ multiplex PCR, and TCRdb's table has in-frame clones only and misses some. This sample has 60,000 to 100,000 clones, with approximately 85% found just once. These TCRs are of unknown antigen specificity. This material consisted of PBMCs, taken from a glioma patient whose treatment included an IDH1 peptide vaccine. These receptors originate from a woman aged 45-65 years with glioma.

CDR3 protein: CASSSGGGVSYEQYF. The DNA of the CDR3 is TGTGCCAGCAGCTCCGGGGGGGGAGTATCCTACGAGCAGTACTTC. The J gene is TRBJ2-7, the V gene TRBV9; 8 nucleotides line up with TRBD2. V lost 4 bases to trimming and J lost 1 base; unmatched junction nucleotides: 7. Germline CDR1 is SGDLS and CDR2 is YYNGEE. The CDR3 is 15 amino acids.

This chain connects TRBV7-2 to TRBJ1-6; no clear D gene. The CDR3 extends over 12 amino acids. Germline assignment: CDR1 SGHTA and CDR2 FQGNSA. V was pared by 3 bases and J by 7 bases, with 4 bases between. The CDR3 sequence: CASSFVNSPLHF. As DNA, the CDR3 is TGTGCCAGCAGCTTTGTCAATTCACCCCTCCACTTT.

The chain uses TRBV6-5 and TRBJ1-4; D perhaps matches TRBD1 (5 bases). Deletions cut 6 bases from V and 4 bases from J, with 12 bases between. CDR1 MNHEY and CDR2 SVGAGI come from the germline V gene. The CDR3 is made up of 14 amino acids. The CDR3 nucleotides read TGTGCCAGCAGGATGGGGGGGAATAATGAAAAACTGTTTTTT. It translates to CASRMGGNNEKLFF.

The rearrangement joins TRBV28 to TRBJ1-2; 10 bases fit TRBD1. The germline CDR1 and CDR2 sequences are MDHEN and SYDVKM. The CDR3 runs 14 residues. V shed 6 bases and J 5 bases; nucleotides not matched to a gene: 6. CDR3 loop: CASRGTGADYGYTF. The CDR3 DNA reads TGTGCCAGCAGGGGGACAGGGGCCGATTATGGCTACACCTTC.

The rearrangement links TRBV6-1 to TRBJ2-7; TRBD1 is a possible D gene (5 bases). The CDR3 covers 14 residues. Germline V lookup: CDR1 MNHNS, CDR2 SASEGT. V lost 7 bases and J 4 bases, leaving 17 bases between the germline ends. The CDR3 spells CASTKKGISYEQYF. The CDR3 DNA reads TGTGCCAGCACTAAAAAGGGGATCAGTTACGAGCAGTACTTC.

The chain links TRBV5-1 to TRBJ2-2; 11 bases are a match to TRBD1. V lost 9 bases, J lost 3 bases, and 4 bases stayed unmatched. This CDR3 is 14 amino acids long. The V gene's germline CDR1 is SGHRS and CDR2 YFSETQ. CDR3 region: CATMGQGDTGELFF. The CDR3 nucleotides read TGCGCCACCATGGGACAGGGGGACACCGGGGAGCTGTTTTTT.

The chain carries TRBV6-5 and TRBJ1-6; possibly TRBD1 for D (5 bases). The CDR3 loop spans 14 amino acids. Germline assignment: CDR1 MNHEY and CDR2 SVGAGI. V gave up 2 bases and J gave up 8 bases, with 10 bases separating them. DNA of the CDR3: TGTGCCAGCAGTTACAGAGGGACGGATTCACCCCTCCACTTT. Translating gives CASSYRGTDSPLHF.

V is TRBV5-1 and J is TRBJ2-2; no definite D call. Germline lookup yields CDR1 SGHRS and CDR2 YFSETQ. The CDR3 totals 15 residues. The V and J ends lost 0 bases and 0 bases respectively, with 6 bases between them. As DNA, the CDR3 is TGCGCCAGCAGCTTGGATGGGGCGAACACCGGGGAGCTGTTTTTT. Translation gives CASSLDGANTGELFF.

This chain's CDR3 is CASSPRRFSYEQYF. CDR3 sequence (DNA): TGTGCCAGCAGTCCTCGACGCTTTTCCTACGAGCAGTACTTC. The chain links TRBV28 to TRBJ2-7; no definite D call. Trimming cost V 5 bases and J 1 base, with 12 bases left between them. Looked up from germline, CDR1 is MDHEN and CDR2 is SYDVKM. The CDR3 is 14 residues long.